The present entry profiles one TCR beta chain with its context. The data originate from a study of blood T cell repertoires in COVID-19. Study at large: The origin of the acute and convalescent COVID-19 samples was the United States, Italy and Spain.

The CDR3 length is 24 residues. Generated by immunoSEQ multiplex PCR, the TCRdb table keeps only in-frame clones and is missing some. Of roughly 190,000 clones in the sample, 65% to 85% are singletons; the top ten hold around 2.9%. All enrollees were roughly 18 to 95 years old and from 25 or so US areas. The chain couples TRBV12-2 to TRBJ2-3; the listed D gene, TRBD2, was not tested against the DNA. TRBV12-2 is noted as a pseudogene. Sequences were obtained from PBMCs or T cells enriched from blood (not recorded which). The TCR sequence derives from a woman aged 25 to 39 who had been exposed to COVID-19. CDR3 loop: CASRLAGTGLAGSNNNYGTDTQYF. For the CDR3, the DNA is TGTGCAAGTCGCTTAGCAGGCACGGGACTAGCGGGTTCAAACAACAACTACGGCACAGATACGCAGTATTTT.